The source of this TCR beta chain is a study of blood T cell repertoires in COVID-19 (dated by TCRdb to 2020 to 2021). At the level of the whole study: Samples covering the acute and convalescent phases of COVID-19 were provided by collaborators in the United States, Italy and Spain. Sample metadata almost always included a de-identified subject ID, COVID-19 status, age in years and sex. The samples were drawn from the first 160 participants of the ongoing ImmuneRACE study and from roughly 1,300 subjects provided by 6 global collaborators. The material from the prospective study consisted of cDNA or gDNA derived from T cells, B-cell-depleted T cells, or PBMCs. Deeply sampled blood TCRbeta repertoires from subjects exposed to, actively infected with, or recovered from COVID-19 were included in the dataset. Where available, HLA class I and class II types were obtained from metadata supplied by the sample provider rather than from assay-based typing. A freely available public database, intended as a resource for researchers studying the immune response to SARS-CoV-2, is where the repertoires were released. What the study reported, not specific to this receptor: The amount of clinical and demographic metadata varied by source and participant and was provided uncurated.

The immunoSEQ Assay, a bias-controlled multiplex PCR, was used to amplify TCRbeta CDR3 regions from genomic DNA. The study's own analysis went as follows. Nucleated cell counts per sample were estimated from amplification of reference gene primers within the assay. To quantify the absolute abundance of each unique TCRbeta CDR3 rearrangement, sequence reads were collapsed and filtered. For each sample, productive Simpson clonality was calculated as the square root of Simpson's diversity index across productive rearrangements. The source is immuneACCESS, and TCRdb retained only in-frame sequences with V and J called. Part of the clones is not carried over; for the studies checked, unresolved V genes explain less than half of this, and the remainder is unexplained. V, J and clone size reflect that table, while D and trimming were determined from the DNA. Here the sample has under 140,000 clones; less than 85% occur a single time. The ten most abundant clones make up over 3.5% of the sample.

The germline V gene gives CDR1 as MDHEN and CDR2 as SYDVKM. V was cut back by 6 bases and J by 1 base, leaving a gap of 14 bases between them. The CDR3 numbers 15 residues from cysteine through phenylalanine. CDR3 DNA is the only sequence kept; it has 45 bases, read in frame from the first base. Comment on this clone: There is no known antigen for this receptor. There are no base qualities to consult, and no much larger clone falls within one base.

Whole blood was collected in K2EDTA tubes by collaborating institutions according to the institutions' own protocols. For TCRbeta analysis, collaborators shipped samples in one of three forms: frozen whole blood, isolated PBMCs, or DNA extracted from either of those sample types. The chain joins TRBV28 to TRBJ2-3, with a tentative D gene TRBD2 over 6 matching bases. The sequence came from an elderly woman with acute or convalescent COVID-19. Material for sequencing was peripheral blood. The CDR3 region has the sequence CASSNVGGGTDTQYF. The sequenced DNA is TGTGCCAGCAGCAACGTGGGGGGTGGCACAGATACGCAGTATTTT.